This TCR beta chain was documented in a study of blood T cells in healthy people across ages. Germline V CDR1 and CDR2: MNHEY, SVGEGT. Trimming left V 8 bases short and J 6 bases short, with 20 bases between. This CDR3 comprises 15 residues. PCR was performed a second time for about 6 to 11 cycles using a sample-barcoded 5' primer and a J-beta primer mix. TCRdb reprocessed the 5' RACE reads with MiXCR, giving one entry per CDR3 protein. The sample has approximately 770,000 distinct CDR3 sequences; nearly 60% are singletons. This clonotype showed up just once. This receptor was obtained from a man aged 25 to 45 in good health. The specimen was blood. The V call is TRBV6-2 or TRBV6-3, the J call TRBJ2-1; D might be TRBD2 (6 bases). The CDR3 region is CASGQGTPRFNEQFF. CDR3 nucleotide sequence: TGTGCCAGCGGCCAAGGGACTCCCCGCTTCAATGAGCAGTTCTTC.